One sample yielded the 29 T cell receptor beta chains listed below, sequenced in a study of identical twins listed by TCRdb under 2016. Libraries were prepared through 5' RACE. The sequencer was an Illumina HiSeq 2000. TCRdb took the public reads, trimmed them with fastp at Q25, ran MiXCR for clone calling and kept in-frame beta chains. Rows matching on CDR3 protein sequence are summarized as one entry with the most common DNA and genes. For this sample the table gives a few hundred thousand distinct CDR3 sequences, of which 20% to 30% were detected only once. About 2.9% of the sample comes from the top ten. This sample also appeared in a second study, on T cells expressing NK-cell markers.

Input material: CD4+ T cells sorted from blood. These receptors were taken from a woman younger than 30 in good health.

The CDR3 coding sequence is TGCAGCGTAACCCAGGGGCTTGAAGCTTTCTTT. It translates to CSVTQGLEAFF. The chain carries TRBV29-1 and TRBJ1-1, with D perhaps TRBD1 (6 bases). Germline V lookup: CDR1 SQVTM, CDR2 ANQGSEA. This CDR3 has 11 amino acids. V lost 6 bases, J lost 7 bases, and 12 bases lay in between.

The J gene is TRBJ2-7, the V gene TRBV29-1; D might be TRBD2 (6 bases). The CDR3 has 12 residues. V lost 6 bases, J lost 3 bases, and 12 bases lay in between. Germline lookup yields CDR1 SQVTM and CDR2 ANQGSEA. The CDR3 sequence: CSVAGPYYEQYF. CDR3 sequence (DNA): TGCAGCGTCGCGGGACCTTACTACGAGCAGTACTTC.

The gene calls are TRBV18 and TRBJ1-6; 11 bases agree with TRBD1. The CDR3 totals 14 residues. V was pared by 6 bases and J by 7 bases, with 2 bases of the junction left unmatched. The V gene's germline CDR1 is KGHSH and CDR2 LQKENI. CDR3 sequence reads: CASSGDRGNSPLHF. CDR3 DNA sequence: TGTGCCAGCTCCGGGGACAGGGGGAATTCACCCCTCCACTTT. The complete variable domain, with remaining parts taken from reference TRBV18 and TRBJ1-6, reads NAGVMQNPRHLVRRRGQEARLRCSPMKGHSHVYWYRQLPEEGLKFMVYLQKENIIDESGMPKERFSAEFPKEGPSILRIQQVVRGDSAAYFCASSGDRGNSPLHFGNGTRLTVT.

This clonotype has only a few counts. CDR3 in DNA: TGTGCCAGCAGCTTAAGGACTAGCGGGAGGGTTACCTACAATGAGCAGTTCTTC. Protein sequence: CASSLRTSGRVTYNEQFF. The chain carries TRBV7-8 and TRBJ2-1, with 15 positions matching TRBD2. Per germline, CDR1 SGHVS and CDR2 FQNEAQ. V was clipped by 2 bases and J by 2 bases; unmatched bases: 4. This CDR3 spans 18 amino acids.

V is TRBV20-1 and J is TRBJ1-1; D is unresolved. V gave up 3 bases and J gave up 1 base, with 15 bases separating them. Germline-derived CDR1 and CDR2 are DFQATT and SNEGSKA (reference sequence). This CDR3 has 15 amino acids. CDR3 protein: CSARRIGRGNTEAFF. The CDR3 DNA follows: TGCAGTGCTAGGAGGATAGGGAGAGGGAACACTGAAGCTTTCTTT.

Ten or more counts support this clonotype. V and J are TRBV2 and TRBJ2-3; 8 bases are shared with TRBD1. V lost 8 bases and J lost 1; bases outside the gene matches: 5. The CDR3 spans 14 residues. Germline assignment: CDR1 SNHLY and CDR2 FYNNEI. This CDR3 reads CASSDRGGTDTQYF. As DNA, the CDR3 is TGTGCCAGCTCCGACAGGGGAGGCACAGATACGCAGTATTTT.

V usage is TRBV27 and J usage is TRBJ1-5; 9 bases line up with TRBD1. Unmatched junction bases numbered 6, after V lost 5 bases and J lost 1 base. The CDR3 extends over 16 amino acids. Germline-derived CDR1 and CDR2 are MNHEY and SMNVEV (reference sequence). The DNA for the CDR3 is TGTGCCAGCAGTCCTACCGGGACAGGGAGCAATCAGCCCCAGCATTTT. Amino acids: CASSPTGTGSNQPQHF.

This clonotype has at least ten counts. The chain links TRBV7-9 to TRBJ1-1; D ambiguous. The V gene's germline CDR1 is SEHNR and CDR2 FQNEAQ (reference sequence). With 5 bases removed from V and 7 bases from J, the gap between germline ends came to 8 bases. CDR3 size: 11 residues. The CDR3 is CASSRTHEAFF. For the CDR3, the DNA is TGTGCCAGCAGCCGGACTCATGAAGCTTTCTTT.

This clonotype was found a few times. The V call is TRBV5-1, the J call TRBJ2-3, with TRBD1 matching 7 bases. J gave up 6 bases and V 3 bases, and 4 bases lay outside the gene matches. The germline V gene has CDR1 SGHRS and CDR2 YFSETQ. CDR3 size: 13 residues. CDR3 loop: CASSSGQEDTQYF. The DNA of the CDR3 is TGCGCCAGCAGCTCCGGACAGGAGGATACGCAGTATTTT.

The genes are TRBV5-6 and TRBJ1-5; D might be TRBD1 (5 bases). CDR3 length: 14 amino acids. Germline-derived CDR1 and CDR2 are SGHDT and YYEEEE. Trimming removed 4 bases at V and 1 base at J, with 9 bases between. The CDR3: CASSVGGSNQPQHF. The CDR3 DNA reads TGTGCCAGCAGCGTCGGGGGGAGCAATCAGCCCCAGCATTTT.

This chain links TRBV29-1 with TRBJ1-2; 10 bases agree with TRBD1. Germline values: CDR1 SQVTM, CDR2 ANQGSEA. The CDR3 loop spans 16 amino acids. V shed 5 bases, J shed 6 bases, and the junction held 15 bases outside the gene matches. CDR3 loop: CSVTGQGESWYDGYTF. Written as DNA, the CDR3 is TGCAGCGTTACAGGACAGGGGGAATCATGGTACGATGGCTACACCTTC.

V is TRBV29-1 and J is TRBJ2-3; TRBD2 matches 9 bases. CDR1 and CDR2 (germline): SQVTM, ANQGSEA. The ends lost 3 bases at V and 4 bases at J; junction bases unmatched: 2. CDR3 length: 13 amino acids. The CDR3 loop reads CSVERGGADTQYF. The CDR3 DNA is TGCAGCGTTGAGCGGGGGGGGGCAGATACGCAGTATTTT.

In this sample, this clonotype turned up a few times. This chain uses TRBV12-3 or TRBV12-4 with TRBJ2-1; 7 nucleotides line up with TRBD2. The CDR3 consists of 16 residues. The ends lost 2 bases at V and 4 bases at J; junction bases unmatched: 8. CDR3 region: CASSLFGGGWYNEQFF. The CDR3 nucleotides are TGTGCCAGCAGTTTATTCGGCGGGGGTTGGTACAATGAGCAGTTCTTC.

V is TRBV20-1 and J is TRBJ2-3, with D maybe TRBD1 (6 bases). CDR1 is DFQATT, CDR2 SNEGSKA, per germline (reference sequence). This CDR3 is 16 amino acids long. The V gene lost 3 bases and the J gene lost 4 bases, with 20 bases spanning the gap. This CDR3 reads CSARYRVRVGPDTQYF. The CDR3 nucleotides are TGCAGTGCTAGGTACAGGGTACGTGTGGGCCCAGATACGCAGTATTTT.

There are a few counts of this clonotype. V and J are TRBV12-3 or TRBV12-4 and TRBJ1-1; D ambiguous. The CDR3 length is 13 residues. V was clipped by 6 bases and J by 4 bases, with 12 bases between them. CDR3 protein: CASRDVGSTEAFF. CDR3 nucleotides: TGTGCCAGCAGGGACGTCGGGAGCACTGAAGCTTTCTTT.

This chain uses TRBV7-9 with TRBJ2-1, with TRBD2 matching over 11 bases. Germline V gene sequence: CDR1 SEHNR, CDR2 FQNEAQ (reference sequence). J gave up 7 bases and V 2 bases, and 10 bases lay outside the gene matches. This CDR3 spans 17 amino acids. This CDR3 reads CASSLRLAGTARNEQFF. Here the CDR3 DNA reads TGTGCCAGCAGCTTACGACTAGCGGGGACCGCAAGAAATGAGCAGTTCTTC.

This clonotype appeared once. Just one base apart from a much larger clone, this may be a read error. This sequence joins TRBV15 and TRBJ1-4; possibly TRBD1 for D (6 bases). CDR3 length equals 13 residues. Germline V CDR1 and CDR2: LNHNV, YYDKDF (reference sequence). CDR3 loop: CAARRGVNEKLFF. CDR3 nucleotide sequence: TGTGCCGCCAGGAGGGGGGTAAATGAAAAACTGTTTTTT.

The chain uses TRBV11-2 and TRBJ2-7; the D is unclear. The germline V and J ends were trimmed by 7 bases and 1 base, with 14 bases remaining between them. The CDR3 runs to 14 residues. Germline loops: CDR1 SGHAT, CDR2 FQNNGV. The CDR3 protein is CASTQDVGSYEQYF. The CDR3 nucleotides are TGTGCCAGCACCCAAGATGTAGGGTCCTACGAGCAGTACTTC.

CDR3 in DNA: TGTGCCACCAGTGCGGCTAGCGGGGGCACAGATACGCAGTATTTT. Residues: CATSAASGGTDTQYF. The J gene is TRBJ2-3, the V gene TRBV24-1, with 9 bases that match TRBD2. The germline V gene has CDR1 KGHDR and CDR2 SFDVKD. CDR3 size: 15 residues. V dropped 5 bases and J dropped 1; count of bases not matched to a gene: 3.

There are many counts of this clonotype. The CDR3 reads CASSFATPGNYGYTF. The CDR3 DNA follows: TGTGCCAGCAGTTTTGCTACACCCGGCAACTATGGCTACACCTTC. The chain links TRBV12-3 or TRBV12-4 to TRBJ1-2, with no clear D. V was pared by 3 bases and J by 2 bases, with 13 bases between. The CDR3 is 15 amino acids.

The CDR3 loop is CASSETGYGYTF. The CDR3 nucleotides are TGTGCCAGCAGTGAAACAGGATATGGCTACACCTTC. V and J are TRBV12-3 or TRBV12-4 and TRBJ1-2; D perhaps matches TRBD1 (5 bases). This CDR3 is 12 amino acids long. Trimming stripped 5 bases from V and 5 bases from J, with 9 bases between.

This clonotype came up a few times. The genes are TRBV6-5 and TRBJ2-6; a weak D match, TRBD1 (5 bases). V was pared by 2 bases and J by 1 base, with 9 bases between. The length of the CDR3 is 16 residues. Germline values: CDR1 MNHEY, CDR2 SVGAGI. CDR3 sequence (DNA): TGTGCCAGCAGTTACCAGGGTAGGTCTGGGGCCAACGTCCTGACTTTC. Residues: CASSYQGRSGANVLTF.

This clonotype occurred many times. The chain carries TRBV6-1 and TRBJ1-2, with D possibly matching TRBD1 (6 bases). With 5 bases removed from V and 4 bases from J, the gap between germline ends came to 11 bases. The germline CDR1 and CDR2 sequences are MNHNS and SASEGT. This CDR3 region has 13 residues. CDR3 in amino acids: CASSMTGPYGYTF. CDR3 sequence (DNA): TGTGCCAGCAGTATGACAGGCCCCTATGGCTACACCTTC.

This clonotype appeared a single time. The genes are TRBV20-1 and TRBJ2-1, with TRBD2 matching over 10 bases. V shed 3 bases, J shed 6 bases, and the junction held 8 bases outside the gene matches. The CDR3 has 15 amino acids. The germline V gene has CDR1 DFQATT and CDR2 SNEGSKA (reference sequence). The CDR3 is CSARDLSSGSNEQFF. The CDR3 DNA is TGCAGTGCTAGGGACCTTTCTAGCGGGAGCAATGAGCAGTTCTTC.

The V gene is TRBV28, the J gene TRBJ2-5; 9 bases are shared with TRBD2. Germline values: CDR1 MDHEN, CDR2 SYDVKM. The CDR3 is 14 residues long. The J segment lost 0 bases and the V segment lost 6 bases, leaving 2 bases of the junction unmatched. The CDR3 protein is CASRTSGYQETQYF. CDR3 DNA: TGTGCCAGCAGAACTAGCGGGTACCAAGAGACCCAGTACTTC.

The chain joins TRBV5-1 to TRBJ1-1, with D possibly TRBD1 on 5 matching bases. The germline gives CDR1 SGHRS, CDR2 YFSETQ. This CDR3 contains 13 residues. V was clipped by 5 bases and J by 7 bases, with 15 bases between them. The CDR3 here is CASRSEEGNEAFF. CDR3 DNA sequence: TGCGCCAGCAGGTCAGAAGAGGGGAATGAAGCTTTCTTT. The whole variable domain, remainder taken from reference TRBV5-1 and TRBJ1-1, is KAGVTQTPRYLIKTRGQQVTLSCSPISGHRSVSWYQQTPGQGLQFLFEYFSETQRNKGNFPGRFSGRQFSNSRSEMNVSTLELGDSALYLCASRSEEGNEAFFGQGTRLTVV.

CDR3: CASSRDDSEAFF. The DNA of the CDR3 is TGTGCCAGCAGCCGCGACGACAGCGAAGCTTTCTTT. The rearrangement uses TRBV3-1 and TRBJ1-1, with D perhaps matching TRBD1 (5 bases). Germline assignment: CDR1 LGHDT and CDR2 YNNKEL (reference sequence). This CDR3 is built from 12 residues. The V gene lost 4 bases and the J gene lost 8 bases, with 11 bases spanning the gap.

This rearrangement joins TRBV15 to TRBJ1-6; no clear D gene. The CDR3 spans 14 residues. In germline, CDR1 is LNHNV, CDR2 YYDKDF (reference sequence). V was cut by 1 base and J by 7 bases, with 8 bases left in between. CDR3 sequence: CATSRGGWNSPLHF. As DNA, the CDR3 is TGTGCCACCAGCAGAGGAGGGTGGAATTCACCCCTCCACTTT.

This clonotype was found many times. Germline and junction disagree at one end, which may indicate a read error. V is TRBV20-1 and J is TRBJ2-5; no clear D gene. Germline lookup yields CDR1 DFQATT and CDR2 SNEGSKA (reference sequence). This CDR3 is 10 amino acids long. The CDR3 region is CSARSETQYF. The DNA of the CDR3 is TGCAGCGCTAGGTCAGAGACCCAGTACTTC.